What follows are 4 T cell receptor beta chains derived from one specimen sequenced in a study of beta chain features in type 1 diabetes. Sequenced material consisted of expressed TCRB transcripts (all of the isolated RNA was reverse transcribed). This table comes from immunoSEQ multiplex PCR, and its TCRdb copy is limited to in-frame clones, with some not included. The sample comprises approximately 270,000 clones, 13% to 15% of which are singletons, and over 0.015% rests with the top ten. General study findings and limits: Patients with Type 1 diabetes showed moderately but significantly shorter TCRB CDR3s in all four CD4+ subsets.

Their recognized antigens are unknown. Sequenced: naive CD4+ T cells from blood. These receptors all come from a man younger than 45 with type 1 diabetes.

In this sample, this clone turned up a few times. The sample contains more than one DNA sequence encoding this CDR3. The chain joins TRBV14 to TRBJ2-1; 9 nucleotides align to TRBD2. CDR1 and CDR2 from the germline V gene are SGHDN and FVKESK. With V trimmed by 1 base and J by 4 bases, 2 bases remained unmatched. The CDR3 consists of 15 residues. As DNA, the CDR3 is TGTGCCAGCAGCCAAGGTCTAGCGGGGTACAATGAGCAGTTCTTC. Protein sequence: CASSQGLAGYNEQFF.

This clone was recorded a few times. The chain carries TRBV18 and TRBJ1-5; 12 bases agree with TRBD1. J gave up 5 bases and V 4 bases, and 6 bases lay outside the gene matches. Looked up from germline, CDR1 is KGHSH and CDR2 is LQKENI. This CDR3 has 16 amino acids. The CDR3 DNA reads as TGTGCCAGCTCACTCGGGACAGGGGGCAACGATCAGCCCCAGCATTTT. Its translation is CASSLGTGGNDQPQHF.

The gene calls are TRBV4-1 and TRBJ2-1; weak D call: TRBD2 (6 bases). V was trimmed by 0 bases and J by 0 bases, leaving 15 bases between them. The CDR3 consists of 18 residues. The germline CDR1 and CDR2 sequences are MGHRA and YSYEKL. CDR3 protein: CASSQDSWRGSSYNEQFF. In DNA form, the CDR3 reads TGCGCCAGCAGCCAAGACTCGTGGCGGGGCAGCTCCTACAATGAGCAGTTCTTC.

DNA for the CDR3: TGTGCCAGCAGCGTAGCGGGACTTCTCAATGAGCAGTTCTTC. It encodes CASSVAGLLNEQFF. The V gene is TRBV9, the J gene TRBJ2-1; D is possibly TRBD2 (6 bases). Per germline, CDR1 SGDLS and CDR2 YYNGEE. V lost 0 bases to trimming and J lost 6 bases, with 10 bases between them. This CDR3 spans 14 amino acids.